A single sample gave rise to the 3 T cell receptor beta chains below, sequenced in a study of cytomegalovirus exposure and HLA in healthy donors. With 60 Vbeta and 13 Jbeta primers, the PCR was carried out. Sequencing was performed with immunoSEQ multiplex PCR; in TCRdb, only in-frame clones are kept and a portion is missing. The sample lists about 220,000 clones, roughly 82% seen once, with around 5% in the top ten. The sequenced material came from PBMCs. These receptors were obtained from a woman aged 40 to 50 in good health and CMV-seropositive.

This sequence joins TRBV25-1 and TRBJ2-1; TRBD1 is a possible D gene (5 bases). Trimming took 7 bases from V and 0 from J, leaving 10 bases between them. This CDR3 is 14 amino acids long. Germline CDR1 is MGHDK and CDR2 is SYGVNS. CDR3 DNA sequence: TGTGCCAGCAAATCAGGGATCTCCTACAATGAGCAGTTCTTC. Its translation is CASKSGISYNEQFF.

Only a few counts were recorded for this clone. The CDR3 DNA follows: TGTGCCTGGAGTGGGGAGGGCCTACGTTACAATGAGCAGTTCTTC. This encodes CAWSGEGLRYNEQFF. J is TRBJ2-1 and V is TRBV30, with 7 bases identical to TRBD2. Trimming removed 1 base from V and 4 bases from J; junction bases left unmatched: 7. CDR3 length equals 15 residues. From germline, CDR1 is GTSNPN and CDR2 SVGIG (reference sequence). Full variable domain (outside the CDR3, taken from reference TRBV30 and TRBJ2-1): SQTIHQWPATLVQPVGSPLSLECTVEGTSNPNLYWYRQAAGRGLQLLFYSVGIGQISSEVPQNLSASRPQDRQFILSSKKLLLSDSGFYLCAWSGEGLRYNEQFFGPGTRLTVL.

The chain carries TRBV25-1 and TRBJ2-5, with 10 bases identical to TRBD1. The end of the DNA is better explained by TRBJ2-7, so the J call may be wrong. Germline loops: CDR1 MGHDK, CDR2 SYGVNS. The CDR3 spans 14 residues. CDR3 loop: CASRALTGGDEQYF. DNA for the CDR3: TGTGCCAGCAGAGCCCTGACAGGGGGCGACGAGCAGTACTTC.